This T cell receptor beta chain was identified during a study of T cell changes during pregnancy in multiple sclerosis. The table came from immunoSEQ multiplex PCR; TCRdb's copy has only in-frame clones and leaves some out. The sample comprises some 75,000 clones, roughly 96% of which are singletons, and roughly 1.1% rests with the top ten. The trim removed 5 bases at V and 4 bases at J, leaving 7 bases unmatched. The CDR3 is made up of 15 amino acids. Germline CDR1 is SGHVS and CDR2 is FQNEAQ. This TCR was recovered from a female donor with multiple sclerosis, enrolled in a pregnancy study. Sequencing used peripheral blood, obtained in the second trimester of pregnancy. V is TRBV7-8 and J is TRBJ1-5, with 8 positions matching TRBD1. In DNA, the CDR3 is TGTGCCAGCAGCCCCGGACAGGGTGGGAATCAGCCCCAGCATTTT. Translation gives CASSPGQGGNQPQHF.